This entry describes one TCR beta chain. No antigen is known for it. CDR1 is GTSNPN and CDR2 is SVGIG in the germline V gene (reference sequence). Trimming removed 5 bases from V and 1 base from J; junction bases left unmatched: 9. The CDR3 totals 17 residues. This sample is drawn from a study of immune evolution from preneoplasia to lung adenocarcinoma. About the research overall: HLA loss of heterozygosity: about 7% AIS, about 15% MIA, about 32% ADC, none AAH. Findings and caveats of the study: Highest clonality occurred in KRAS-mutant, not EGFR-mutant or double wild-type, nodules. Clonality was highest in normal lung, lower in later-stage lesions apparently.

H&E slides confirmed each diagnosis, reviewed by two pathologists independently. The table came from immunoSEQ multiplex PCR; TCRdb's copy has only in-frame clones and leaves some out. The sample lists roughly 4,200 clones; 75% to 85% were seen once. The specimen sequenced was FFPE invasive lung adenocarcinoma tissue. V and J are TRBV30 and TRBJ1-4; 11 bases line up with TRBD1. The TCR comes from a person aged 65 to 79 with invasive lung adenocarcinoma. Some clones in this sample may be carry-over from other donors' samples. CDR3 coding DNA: TGTGCCTGGCTTTCACGGGACAGGGGGGTAACTAATGAAAAACTGTTTTTT. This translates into CAWLSRDRGVTNEKLFF. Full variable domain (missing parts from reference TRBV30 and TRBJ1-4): SQTIHQWPATLVQPVGSPLSLECTVEGTSNPNLYWYRQAAGRGLQLLFYSVGIGQISSEVPQNLSASRPQDRQFILSSKKLLLSDSGFYLCAWLSRDRGVTNEKLFFGSGTQLSVL.